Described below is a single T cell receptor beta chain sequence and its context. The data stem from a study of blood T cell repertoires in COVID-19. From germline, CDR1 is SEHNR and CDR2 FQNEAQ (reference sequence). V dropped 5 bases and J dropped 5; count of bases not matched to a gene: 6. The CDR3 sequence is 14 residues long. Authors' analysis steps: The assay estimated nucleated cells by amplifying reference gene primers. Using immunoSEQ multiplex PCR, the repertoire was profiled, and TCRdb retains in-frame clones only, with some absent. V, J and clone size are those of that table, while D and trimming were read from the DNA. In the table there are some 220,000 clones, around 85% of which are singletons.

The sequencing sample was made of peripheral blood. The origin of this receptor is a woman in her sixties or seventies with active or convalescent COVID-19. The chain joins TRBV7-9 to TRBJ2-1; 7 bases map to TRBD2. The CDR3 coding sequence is TGTGCCAGCAGCCCGCTAGGACTAGACAATGAGCAGTTCTTC. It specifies CASSPLGLDNEQFF. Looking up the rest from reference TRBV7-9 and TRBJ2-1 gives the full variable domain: DTGVSQNPRHKITKRGQNVTFRCDPISEHNRLYWYRQTLGQGPEFLTYFQNEAQLEKSRLLSDRFSAERPKGSFSTLEIQRTEQGDSAMYLCASSPLGLDNEQFFGPGTRLTVL.